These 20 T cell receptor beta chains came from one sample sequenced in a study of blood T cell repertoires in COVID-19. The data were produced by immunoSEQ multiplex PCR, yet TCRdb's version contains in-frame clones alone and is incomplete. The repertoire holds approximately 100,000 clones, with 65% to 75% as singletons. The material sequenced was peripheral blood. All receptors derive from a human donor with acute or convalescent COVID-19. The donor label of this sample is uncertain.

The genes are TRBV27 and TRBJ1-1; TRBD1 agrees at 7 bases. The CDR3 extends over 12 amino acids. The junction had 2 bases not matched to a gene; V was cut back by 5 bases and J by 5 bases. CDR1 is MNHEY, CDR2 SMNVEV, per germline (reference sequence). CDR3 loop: CASSQQGTEAFF. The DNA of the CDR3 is TGTGCCAGCAGTCAACAGGGGACTGAAGCTTTCTTT.

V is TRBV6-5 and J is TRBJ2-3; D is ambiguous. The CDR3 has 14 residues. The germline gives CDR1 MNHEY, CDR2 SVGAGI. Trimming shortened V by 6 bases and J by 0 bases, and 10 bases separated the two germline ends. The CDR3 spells CASSRIPSTDTQYF. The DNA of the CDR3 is TGTGCCAGCAGCAGGATACCTAGCACAGATACGCAGTATTTT.

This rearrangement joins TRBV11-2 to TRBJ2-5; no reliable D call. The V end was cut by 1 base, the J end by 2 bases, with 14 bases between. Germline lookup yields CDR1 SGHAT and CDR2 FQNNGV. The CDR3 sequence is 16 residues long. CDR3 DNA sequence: TGTGCCAGCAGCTTAGGTCTCAGGCCCTTGCAAGAGACCCAGTACTTC. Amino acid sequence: CASSLGLRPLQETQYF.

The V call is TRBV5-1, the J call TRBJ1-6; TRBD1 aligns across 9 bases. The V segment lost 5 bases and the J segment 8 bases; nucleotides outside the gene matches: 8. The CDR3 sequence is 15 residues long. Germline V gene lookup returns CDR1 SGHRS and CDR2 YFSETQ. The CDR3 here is CASRFWDRDHSPLHF. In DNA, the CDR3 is TGCGCCAGCAGATTCTGGGACAGGGACCATTCACCCCTCCACTTT. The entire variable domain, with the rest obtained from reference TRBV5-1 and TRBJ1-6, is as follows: KAGVTQTPRYLIKTRGQQVTLSCSPISGHRSVSWYQQTPGQGLQFLFEYFSETQRNKGNFPGRFSGRQFSNSRSEMNVSTLELGDSALYLCASRFWDRDHSPLHFGNGTRLTVT.

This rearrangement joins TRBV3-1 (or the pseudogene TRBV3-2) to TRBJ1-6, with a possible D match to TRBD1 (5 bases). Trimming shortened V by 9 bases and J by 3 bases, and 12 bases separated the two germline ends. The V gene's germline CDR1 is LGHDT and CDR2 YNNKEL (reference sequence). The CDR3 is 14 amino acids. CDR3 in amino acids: CASTRRGYNSPLHF. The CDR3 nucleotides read TGTGCCAGTACTCGTAGGGGCTATAATTCACCCCTCCACTTT.

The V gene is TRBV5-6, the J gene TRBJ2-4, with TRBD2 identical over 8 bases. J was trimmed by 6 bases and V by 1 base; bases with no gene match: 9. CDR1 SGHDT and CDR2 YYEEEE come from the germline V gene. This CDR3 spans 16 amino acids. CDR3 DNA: TGTGCCAGCAGCTTGCCGGGACTAGGAGTTCTAAACATTCAGTACTTC. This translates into CASSLPGLGVLNIQYF.

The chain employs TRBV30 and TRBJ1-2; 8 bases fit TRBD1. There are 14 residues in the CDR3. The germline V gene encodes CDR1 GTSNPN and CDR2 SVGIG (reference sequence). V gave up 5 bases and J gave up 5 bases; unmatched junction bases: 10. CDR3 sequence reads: CAWQSDRVGYGYTF. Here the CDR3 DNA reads TGTGCCTGGCAATCGGACAGGGTGGGATATGGCTACACCTTC. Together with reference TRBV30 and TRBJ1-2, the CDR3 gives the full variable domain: SQTIHQWPATLVQPVGSPLSLECTVEGTSNPNLYWYRQAAGRGLQLLFYSVGIGQISSEVPQNLSASRPQDRQFILSSKKLLLSDSGFYLCAWQSDRVGYGYTFGSGTRLTVV.

CDR3 sequence (DNA): TGTGCCAGCAGCCAACAGGTTAACTATGGCTACACCTTC. It encodes CASSQQVNYGYTF. The chain recombines TRBV7-2 with TRBJ1-2, with D maybe TRBD1 (5 bases). Germline values: CDR1 SGHTA, CDR2 FQGNSA. Deletions cut 5 bases from V and 1 base from J, with 8 bases between. The CDR3 has 13 residues. The variable domain in full, completed from reference TRBV7-2 and TRBJ1-2, reads GAGVSQSPSNKVTEKGKDVELRCDPISGHTALYWYRQSLGQGLEFLIYFQGNSAPDKSGLPSDRFSAERTGGSVSTLTIQRTQQEDSAVYLCASSQQVNYGYTFGSGTRLTVV.

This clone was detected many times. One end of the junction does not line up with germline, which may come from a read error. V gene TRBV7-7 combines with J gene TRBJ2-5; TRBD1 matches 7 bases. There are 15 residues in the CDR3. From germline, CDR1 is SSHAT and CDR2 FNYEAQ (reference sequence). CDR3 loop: CASSKQGQVQETQYF. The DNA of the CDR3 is TGTGCTAGCAGCAAACAAGGACAGGTGCAAGAGACCCAGTACTTC.

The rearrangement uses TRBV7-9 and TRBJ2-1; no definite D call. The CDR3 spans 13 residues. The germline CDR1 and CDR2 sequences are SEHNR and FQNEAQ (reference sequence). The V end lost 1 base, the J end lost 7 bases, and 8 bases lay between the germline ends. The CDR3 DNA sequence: TGTGCCAGCAGCTTAGTTGCGGCTAATGAGCAGTTCTTC. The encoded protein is CASSLVAANEQFF.

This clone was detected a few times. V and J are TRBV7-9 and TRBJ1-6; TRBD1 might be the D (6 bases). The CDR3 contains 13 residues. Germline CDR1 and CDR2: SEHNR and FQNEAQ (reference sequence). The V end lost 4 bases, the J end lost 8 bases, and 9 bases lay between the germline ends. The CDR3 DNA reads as TGTGCCAGCAGCTCAACAGGGTATTCACCCCTCCACTTT. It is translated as CASSSTGYSPLHF.

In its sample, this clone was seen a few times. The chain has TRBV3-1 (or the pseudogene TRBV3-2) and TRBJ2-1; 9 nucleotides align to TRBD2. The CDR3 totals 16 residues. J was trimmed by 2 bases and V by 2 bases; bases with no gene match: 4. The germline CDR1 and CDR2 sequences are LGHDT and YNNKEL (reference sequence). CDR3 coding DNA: TGTGCCAGCAGCCAAATTCGCGGGGGGGCCTACAATGAGCAGTTCTTC. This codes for CASSQIRGGAYNEQFF.

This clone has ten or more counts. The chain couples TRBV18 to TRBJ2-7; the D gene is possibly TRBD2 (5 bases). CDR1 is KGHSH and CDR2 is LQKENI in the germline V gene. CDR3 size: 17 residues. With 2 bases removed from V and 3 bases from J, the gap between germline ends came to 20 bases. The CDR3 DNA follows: TGTGCCAGCTCACCAGTGTCTCTACCCGCGGGTAACTACGAGCAGTACTTC. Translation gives CASSPVSLPAGNYEQYF.

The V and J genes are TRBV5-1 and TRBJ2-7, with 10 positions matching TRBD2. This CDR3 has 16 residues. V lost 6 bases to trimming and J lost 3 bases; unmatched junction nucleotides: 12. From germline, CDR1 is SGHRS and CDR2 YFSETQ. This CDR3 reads CASNPSTGTSDYEQYF. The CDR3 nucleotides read TGCGCCAGCAACCCTAGCACCGGGACTAGCGACTACGAGCAGTACTTC.

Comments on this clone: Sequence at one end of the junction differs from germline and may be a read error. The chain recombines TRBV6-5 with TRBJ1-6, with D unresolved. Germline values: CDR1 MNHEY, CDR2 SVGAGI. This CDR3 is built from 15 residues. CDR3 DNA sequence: TGTGTCAGCAGTTACGGGCCTTCCTATAATTCACCCCTCCACTTT. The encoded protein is CVSSYGPSYNSPLHF.

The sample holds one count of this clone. The CDR3 DNA sequence: TGTGCCAGCAGCCCTTCCGCGAGCGGGGGTTACGAGCAGTACTTC. As protein: CASSPSASGGYEQYF. The rearrangement joins TRBV3-1 (or the pseudogene TRBV3-2) to TRBJ2-7; 8 nucleotides line up with TRBD2. Germline CDR1 LGHDT, CDR2 YNNKEL (reference sequence). The CDR3 sequence is 15 residues long. J was trimmed by 4 bases and V by 4 bases; bases with no gene match: 9.

Here the CDR3 DNA reads TGTGCCAGCAGTGACAGCTACAATGAGCAGTTCTTC. This codes for CASSDSYNEQFF. V is TRBV12-3 or TRBV12-4 and J is TRBJ2-1, with a tentative D call TRBD1 (5 bases). The V gene lost 5 bases and the J gene lost 3 bases, with 5 bases spanning the gap. The CDR3 has 12 residues.

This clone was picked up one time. The CDR3 DNA is TGTGCCTGGAGTCCCCTCAGGGGATGGTGGGGCTACACCTTC. It specifies CAWSPLRGWWGYTF. The rearrangement links TRBV30 to TRBJ1-2; weak D call: TRBD1 (6 bases). The CDR3 has 14 amino acids. In germline, CDR1 is GTSNPN, CDR2 SVGIG (reference sequence). V lost 2 bases to trimming and J lost 8 bases, with 18 bases between them. The whole variable domain, filled in from reference TRBV30 and TRBJ1-2, reads SQTIHQWPATLVQPVGSPLSLECTVEGTSNPNLYWYRQAAGRGLQLLFYSVGIGQISSEVPQNLSASRPQDRQFILSSKKLLLSDSGFYLCAWSPLRGWWGYTFGSGTRLTVV.

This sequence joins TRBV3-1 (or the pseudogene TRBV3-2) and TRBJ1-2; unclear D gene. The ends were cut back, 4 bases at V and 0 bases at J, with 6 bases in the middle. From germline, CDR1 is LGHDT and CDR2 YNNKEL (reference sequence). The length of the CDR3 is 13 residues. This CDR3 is CASSPRSNYGYTF. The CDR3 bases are TGTGCCAGCAGCCCTCGGTCTAACTATGGCTACACCTTC.

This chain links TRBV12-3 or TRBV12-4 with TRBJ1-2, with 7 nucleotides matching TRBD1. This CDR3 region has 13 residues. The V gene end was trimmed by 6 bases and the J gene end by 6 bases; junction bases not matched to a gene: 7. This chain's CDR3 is CASSYRGSNGYTF. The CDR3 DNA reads TGTGCCAGCAGCTACAGGGGTAGCAATGGCTACACCTTC.